This is a list of T cell receptor beta chains from one sample in a study of OX40 agonist ivuxolimab in advanced cancers. The assay was immunoSEQ multiplex PCR, and TCRdb's table has in-frame clones only and misses some. Of around 93,000 clones listed, approximately 87% are singletons. Material: CD4+ or CD8+ T cells sorted from blood, obtained in a trial of the OX40 agonist ivuxolimab. The receptors shown here come from an adult with an advanced solid tumor such as melanoma, head and neck, liver or kidney cancer. CDR3s include the opening cysteine and the closing phenylalanine or tryptophan. A D gene is named only where the DNA matches it firmly. For some rows the clone size is stated as once, few or many, or as a class when expanded; others skip it.

D gene: NA
clone size: once
J gene: TRBJ1-5
V gene: TRBV6-6
CDR3 protein: CASSSVGSNQPQHF
CDR3 DNA: TGTGCCAGCAGTTCGGTGGGGAGCAATCAGCCCCAGCATTTT

D gene: TRBD1
clone size: NA
J gene: TRBJ1-1
V gene: TRBV5-1
CDR3 protein: CASSTRQGAGNTEAFF
CDR3 DNA: TGCGCCAGCAGCACCCGACAGGGGGCGGGGAACACTGAAGCTTTCTTT

D gene: NA
clone size: NA
J gene: TRBJ1-3
V gene: TRBV5-6
CDR3 protein: CASSVDGLNPGNTIYF
CDR3 DNA: TGTGCCAGCAGCGTGGACGGTCTCAATCCTGGAAACACCATATATTTT

D gene: NA
clone size: NA
J gene: TRBJ2-7
V gene: TRBV30
CDR3 protein: CASSTGTYEQYF
CDR3 DNA: TGTGCTTCATCTACAGGTACCTACGAGCAGTACTTC

D gene: TRBD2
clone size: once
J gene: TRBJ2-1
V gene: TRBV11-3
CDR3 protein: CASSPSGGPDNEQFF
CDR3 DNA: TGTGCCAGCAGTCCTAGCGGAGGGCCGGACAATGAGCAGTTCTTC

D gene: NA
clone size: NA
J gene: TRBJ2-6
V gene: TRBV14
CDR3 protein: CASSRNRAGGANVLTF
CDR3 DNA: TGTGCCAGCAGCCGGAACAGGGCTGGTGGGGCCAACGTCCTGACTTTC

D gene: NA
clone size: NA
J gene: TRBJ2-1
V gene: TRBV10-3
CDR3 protein: CAISVRTYEQFF
CDR3 DNA: TGTGCCATCAGTGTTAGAACGTATGAGCAGTTCTTC

D gene: NA
clone size: NA
J gene: TRBJ1-1
V gene: TRBV7-8
CDR3 protein: CASSFDVWGAEAFF
CDR3 DNA: TGTGCCAGCAGCTTCGATGTCTGGGGGGCTGAAGCTTTCTTT

D gene: NA
clone size: once
J gene: TRBJ1-4
V gene: TRBV18
CDR3 protein: CASSPVATNEKLFF
CDR3 DNA: TGTGCCAGCTCCCCCGTTGCAACTAATGAAAAACTGTTTTTT

D gene: NA
clone size: NA
J gene: TRBJ2-1
V gene: TRBV18
CDR3 protein: CASSPERDEQFF
CDR3 DNA: TGTGCCAGCTCACCCGAGCGGGATGAGCAGTTCTTC

D gene: TRBD2
clone size: NA
J gene: TRBJ2-1
V gene: TRBV5-6
CDR3 protein: CASSLGLAGNNEQFF
CDR3 DNA: TGTGCCAGCAGCTTGGGCCTAGCGGGGAACAATGAGCAGTTCTTC

D gene: NA
clone size: once
J gene: TRBJ1-5
V gene: TRBV5-4
CDR3 protein: CASSATETSNQPQHF
CDR3 DNA: TGTGCCAGCAGCGCGACAGAGACTAGCAATCAGCCCCAGCATTTT

D gene: NA
clone size: NA
J gene: TRBJ1-1
V gene: TRBV5-1
CDR3 protein: CASSLEAEAEAFF
CDR3 DNA: TGCGCCAGCAGCTTGGAGGCAGAGGCTGAAGCTTTCTTT

D gene: NA
clone size: NA
J gene: TRBJ1-4
V gene: TRBV19
CDR3 protein: CASTRSVPTNEKLFF
CDR3 DNA: TGTGCCAGTACACGTTCAGTTCCAACTAATGAAAAACTGTTTTTT

D gene: NA
clone size: NA
J gene: TRBJ2-7
V gene: TRBV11-3
CDR3 protein: CASSPDPARGYEQYF
CDR3 DNA: TGTGCCAGCAGCCCGGACCCCGCCAGGGGCTACGAGCAGTACTTC

D gene: NA
clone size: NA
J gene: TRBJ2-3
V gene: TRBV19
CDR3 protein: CASSIQGGRADTQYF
CDR3 DNA: TGTGCCAGTAGTATCCAGGGCGGGCGGGCAGATACGCAGTATTTT

D gene: NA
clone size: NA
J gene: TRBJ1-3
V gene: TRBV6-6
CDR3 protein: CASSSSRQLSGNTIYF
CDR3 DNA: TGTGCCAGCAGCTCCTCCCGACAGCTCTCTGGAAACACCATATATTTT

D gene: NA
clone size: few
J gene: TRBJ1-2
V gene: TRBV15
CDR3 protein: CATSRGRNYGYTF
CDR3 DNA: TGTGCCACCAGCAGAGGCAGAAACTATGGCTACACCTTC

D gene: TRBD1
clone size: NA
J gene: TRBJ1-1
V gene: TRBV29-1
CDR3 protein: CSVEEQGTEAFF
CDR3 DNA: TGCAGCGTTGAAGAACAGGGGACTGAAGCTTTCTTT

D gene: NA
clone size: NA
J gene: TRBJ1-2
V gene: TRBV7-2
CDR3 protein: CASSLGTDYGYTF
CDR3 DNA: TGTGCCAGCAGCTTAGGGACAGACTATGGCTACACCTTC

D gene: TRBD2
clone size: NA
J gene: TRBJ2-5
V gene: TRBV7-7
CDR3 protein: CASSLAGGGETQYF
CDR3 DNA: TGTGCTAGCAGCTTAGCGGGCGGCGGGGAGACCCAGTACTTC

D gene: NA
clone size: once
J gene: TRBJ2-3
V gene: TRBV5-1
CDR3 protein: CASSLAGGGGTDTQYF
CDR3 DNA: TGCGCCAGCAGCTTGGCCGGAGGGGGCGGCACAGATACGCAGTATTTT

D gene: NA
clone size: once
J gene: TRBJ2-7
V gene: TRBV4-3
CDR3 protein: CASSQDLQGLYEQYF
CDR3 DNA: TGCGCCAGCAGCCAAGATTTACAGGGACTGTACGAGCAGTACTTC

D gene: NA
clone size: once
J gene: TRBJ2-5
V gene: TRBV15
CDR3 protein: CATSRDRSSQETQYF
CDR3 DNA: TGTGCCACCAGCAGAGATAGATCCAGCCAAGAGACCCAGTACTTC

D gene: NA
clone size: NA
J gene: TRBJ1-1
V gene: TRBV29-1
CDR3 protein: CSVGTGQTAEAFF
CDR3 DNA: TGCAGCGTTGGAACAGGGCAGACGGCTGAAGCTTTCTTT

D gene: TRBD2
clone size: NA
J gene: TRBJ2-7
V gene: TRBV11-2
CDR3 protein: CASSSPTSGRWYEQYF
CDR3 DNA: TGTGCCAGCAGCTCGCCGACTAGCGGGAGATGGTACGAGCAGTACTTC

D gene: NA
clone size: NA
J gene: TRBJ2-3
V gene: TRBV11-3
CDR3 protein: CASSPDSRPDTQYF
CDR3 DNA: TGTGCCAGCAGCCCAGACTCCCGGCCAGATACGCAGTATTTT

D gene: NA
clone size: NA
J gene: TRBJ2-7
V gene: TRBV27
CDR3 protein: CASRTAGTESYEQYF
CDR3 DNA: TGTGCCAGTCGGACAGCCGGGACCGAGTCCTACGAGCAGTACTTC

D gene: NA
clone size: NA
J gene: TRBJ2-3
V gene: TRBV7-4
CDR3 protein: CAGGPSTDTQYF
CDR3 DNA: TGTGCCGGGGGGCCCAGCACAGATACGCAGTATTTT

D gene: NA
clone size: NA
J gene: TRBJ1-6
V gene: TRBV21-1
CDR3 protein: CASVKVESHRSYNSPLHF
CDR3 DNA: TGTGCCAGCGTTAAGGTGGAGTCCCACCGGTCCTATAATTCACCCCTCCACTTT

D gene: NA
clone size: NA
J gene: TRBJ1-5
V gene: TRBV6-5
CDR3 protein: CASSYAPGNQPQHF
CDR3 DNA: TGTGCCAGCAGTTACGCCCCGGGGAATCAGCCCCAGCATTTT

D gene: NA
clone size: NA
J gene: TRBJ1-5
V gene: TRBV5-5
CDR3 protein: CASSSGRDQPQHF
CDR3 DNA: TGTGCCAGCAGCTCTGGTCGGGATCAGCCCCAGCATTTT

D gene: NA
clone size: NA
J gene: TRBJ2-2
V gene: TRBV5-6
CDR3 protein: CASSSLRENTGELFF
CDR3 DNA: TGTGCCAGCAGTAGTTTGCGGGAGAACACCGGGGAGCTGTTTTTT

D gene: TRBD2
clone size: NA
J gene: TRBJ2-3
V gene: TRBV7-9
CDR3 protein: CASSLGGGLGSTDTQYF
CDR3 DNA: TGTGCCAGCAGCTTAGGAGGGGGACTAGGGAGCACAGATACGCAGTATTTT

D gene: NA
clone size: NA
J gene: TRBJ2-7
V gene: TRBV5-1
CDR3 protein: CASSLDPAGEQYF
CDR3 DNA: TGCGCCAGCAGCTTGGACCCAGCGGGCGAGCAGTACTTC

D gene: NA
clone size: NA
J gene: TRBJ1-5
V gene: TRBV5-4
CDR3 protein: CASRGMPPPNQPQHF
CDR3 DNA: TGTGCCAGCAGGGGGATGCCCCCCCCGAATCAGCCCCAGCATTTT

D gene: NA
clone size: NA
J gene: TRBJ1-5
V gene: TRBV5-8
CDR3 protein: CASSLAGSRLRPQHF
CDR3 DNA: TGTGCCAGCAGCTTGGCCGGGTCCCGATTACGGCCCCAGCATTTT

D gene: NA
clone size: NA
J gene: TRBJ2-2
V gene: TRBV5-1
CDR3 protein: CASSLRQSGTGELFF
CDR3 DNA: TGCGCCAGCAGCTTGCGACAGAGTGGCACCGGGGAGCTGTTTTTT

D gene: NA
clone size: NA
J gene: TRBJ2-7
V gene: TRBV5-4
CDR3 protein: CASSARGEQYF
CDR3 DNA: TGTGCCAGCAGCGCGAGGGGGGAGCAGTACTTC

D gene: TRBD1
clone size: NA
J gene: TRBJ1-1
V gene: TRBV9
CDR3 protein: CASSSRTGGTEAFF
CDR3 DNA: TGTGCCAGCAGCTCAAGGACAGGGGGAACTGAAGCTTTCTTT

D gene: NA
clone size: NA
J gene: TRBJ1-2
V gene: TRBV5-1
CDR3 protein: CASSLAGFTNYGYTF
CDR3 DNA: TGCGCCAGCAGCTTGGCCGGCTTCACTAACTATGGCTACACCTTC

D gene: NA
clone size: NA
J gene: TRBJ1-4
V gene: TRBV6-1
CDR3 protein: CASSEGGGLKLFF
CDR3 DNA: TGTGCCAGCAGTGAAGGAGGCGGGCTAAAACTGTTTTTT